This T cell receptor beta chain comes out of a study of CD8+CD57+ T cells in acquired aplastic anemia. Study at large: Mean DNA quantity obtained from sorted CD4+ and CD8+ cells was about 3.2 ug. Study-wide results and caveats: Approximately 29 was the count of CD8+ CDR3 sequences that patients shared with controls.

Trimming cost V 7 bases and J 0 bases, with 20 bases left between them. The CDR3 loop spans 16 amino acids. CDR1 and CDR2 (germline): SGHDT, YYEEEE. TCR beta VDJ and CDR3 profiles were obtained from a genomic DNA template. MiXCR, applied by TCRdb to the reads, yields one record per CDR3 protein. The data hold around 150,000 distinct CDR3 sequences, with less than 50% observed a single time. Only patients with CD8+CD57+ cell expansion on flow cytometry were chosen for sequencing. Patients had not yet gotten any therapy when their blood was taken for sampling. The sample holds many counts of this clonotype. The antigen remains undetermined.

The chain couples TRBV5-6 to TRBJ2-7; no clear D gene. This TCR came from a human donor with aplastic anemia. The source material was sorted CD4+, CD8+, or CD8+CD57+ T cells (not recorded which) from PBMCs. CDR3 in DNA: TGTGCCAGCCAACCTACACTTGACGACCTCTCCTACGAGCAGTACTTC. Translation gives CASQPTLDDLSYEQYF. The full variable domain, with the rest looked up from reference TRBV5-6 and TRBJ2-7, is DAGVTQSPTHLIKTRGQQVTLRCSPKSGHDTVSWYQQALGQGPQFIFQYYEEEERQRGNFPDRFSGHQFPNYSSELNVNALLLGDSALYLCASQPTLDDLSYEQYFGPGTRLTVT.